The next 31 T cell receptor beta chains were all read from a single sample in a study of memory CD4+ T cells and cytomegalovirus serostatus. Sequenced by immunoSEQ multiplex PCR; TCRdb stores in-frame clones only, minus some. The sample has 85,000 to 100,000 clones; 80% are singletons. The sort gate was single viable CD3+CD4+CD8-CD45RO+ cells for memory CD4+ T cells. The sequenced sample was memory CD4+ T cells from blood. The receptors derive from an adult in good health and CMV-seropositive.

This chain connects TRBV29-1 to TRBJ1-2; no firm D call. This CDR3 spans 10 amino acids. Germline V gene sequence: CDR1 SQVTM, CDR2 ANQGSEA. The CDR3 spells CTVANYGYTF. CDR3 sequence (DNA): TGCACCGTAGCTAACTATGGCTACACCTTC.

This clone occurred a few times. V is TRBV7-9 and J is TRBJ1-4; D unresolved. The V gene lost 7 bases and the J gene lost 8 bases, with 11 bases spanning the gap. The length of the CDR3 is 12 residues. Per the germline V gene, CDR1 is SEHNR and CDR2 is FQNEAQ (reference sequence). The CDR3 reads CASTMNEEKLFF. In DNA, the CDR3 is TGTGCCAGCACCATGAATGAAGAAAAACTGTTTTTT.

The CDR3 nucleotides read TGTGCCAGCAGCTTAGCCCTGACAAAGTACTTC. It codes for CASSLALTKYF. The chain employs TRBV7-9 and TRBJ2-5; D is undetermined. The germline V gene has CDR1 SEHNR and CDR2 FQNEAQ (reference sequence). The ends were cut back, 0 bases at V and 12 bases at J, with 8 bases in the middle. The CDR3 length is 11 residues.

The chain carries TRBV19 and TRBJ2-1; 12 bases agree with TRBD2. Germline V gives CDR1 LNHDA, CDR2 SQIVND (reference sequence). V was clipped by 7 bases and J by 4 bases; unmatched bases: 8. CDR3 length equals 16 residues. The DNA for the CDR3 is TGTGCCAGTACCGGGATACTAGCGGGAGGATACAATGAGCAGTTCTTC. Amino acid sequence: CASTGILAGGYNEQFF.

The chain carries TRBV6-1 and TRBJ2-3, with 7 bases aligning to TRBD2. The germline V gene has CDR1 MNHNS and CDR2 SASEGT. Trimming removed 9 bases from V and 0 bases from J; junction bases left unmatched: 3. CDR3 length equals 13 residues. The CDR3 protein is CARGGVSTDTQYF. The CDR3 DNA follows: TGTGCCAGGGGGGGGGTCAGCACAGATACGCAGTATTTT.

The rearrangement uses TRBV11-2 and TRBJ2-7; 10 bases map to TRBD2. The V segment lost 6 bases and the J segment 0 bases; nucleotides outside the gene matches: 5. Germline V gives CDR1 SGHAT, CDR2 FQNNGV. The CDR3 covers 15 residues. CDR3 in DNA: TGTGCCAGCAGTTGGACTAGCGGAAGCTCCTACGAGCAGTACTTC. This sequence encodes CASSWTSGSSYEQYF.

This clone appeared a few times. The chain combines TRBV30 with TRBJ1-1; no clear D gene. The CDR3 spans 12 residues. The V end lost 7 bases, the J end lost 1 base, and 10 bases lay between the germline ends. The germline CDR1 and CDR2 sequences are GTSNPN and SVGIG (reference sequence). The CDR3 here is CASGGQNTEAFF. In DNA, the CDR3 is TGTGCCTCCGGCGGGCAGAACACTGAAGCTTTCTTT.

The chain carries TRBV10-3 and TRBJ1-6; possible D gene TRBD1, 5 bases. Trimming pared 3 bases from V and 8 bases from J, leaving 14 bases between. The CDR3 is 15 residues long. From germline, CDR1 is ENHRY and CDR2 SYGVKD. CDR3 sequence reads: CAISDSTGTHSPLHF. CDR3 DNA: TGTGCCATCAGTGACTCTACGGGGACCCATTCACCCCTCCACTTT.

The CDR3 sequence is CASKGKRGGVNTEAFF. Written as DNA, the CDR3 is TGTGCCAGCAAGGGTAAAAGAGGGGGGGTGAACACTGAAGCTTTCTTT. The V and J genes are TRBV21-1 and TRBJ1-1. TRBV21-1 is a pseudogene locus. The CDR3 runs to 16 residues.

The J gene is TRBJ2-1, the V gene TRBV5-3; the D gene could be TRBD1 or TRBD2 (6 bases each). TRBV5-3 counts as an open reading frame of uncertain function. V was clipped by 4 bases and J by 5 bases, with 19 bases between them. The CDR3 contains 16 residues. The CDR3 coding sequence is TGTGCCAGAAGCCCAGCGACGGGGGCGGCCGACAATGAGCAGTTCTTC. It encodes CARSPATGAADNEQFF.

The CDR3: CASSVVASVGGEQYF. CDR3 DNA: TGTGCCAGCAGCGTAGTGGCAAGCGTCGGCGGCGAGCAGTACTTC. V gene TRBV9 combines with J gene TRBJ2-7; D is ambiguous. CDR3 size: 15 residues. Germline assignment: CDR1 SGDLS and CDR2 YYNGEE. Trimming cost V 0 bases and J 6 bases, with 16 bases left between them.

The V gene is TRBV13, the J gene TRBJ2-1; D gene ambiguous. V was shortened by 2 bases and J by 7 bases, with 18 bases between the two germline ends. The CDR3 totals 16 residues. Germline loops: CDR1 PRHDT, CDR2 FYEKMQ (reference sequence). The CDR3 sequence: CASSLNPALKKNEQFF. CDR3 nucleotides: TGTGCCAGCAGCTTAAACCCAGCCCTCAAGAAGAATGAGCAGTTCTTC.

CDR3 residues: CASCDGGAGAYGYTF. The DNA for the CDR3 is TGTGCCAGTTGTGACGGGGGGGCCGGTGCCTATGGCTACACCTTC. The chain combines TRBV19 with TRBJ1-2; tentative D call: TRBD1 (6 bases). CDR3 length: 15 residues. The germline gives CDR1 LNHDA, CDR2 SQIVND (reference sequence). The V end lost 8 bases, the J end lost 4 bases, and 20 bases lay between the germline ends.

The V gene is TRBV5-4, the J gene TRBJ2-3; a possible D gene is TRBD1 (5 bases). The V end was cut by 0 bases, the J end by 6 bases, with 11 bases between. The CDR3 loop spans 14 amino acids. Per the germline V gene, CDR1 is SGHNT and CDR2 is YYREEE (reference sequence). CDR3 amino acids: CASSLELAGDTQYF. For the CDR3, the DNA is TGTGCCAGCAGCTTGGAACTGGCAGGGGATACGCAGTATTTT.

In the case of this clone: One end of the junction fails to match germline, which may point to a read error. The V call is TRBV7-2, the J call TRBJ1-4; 7 bases are shared with TRBD1. This CDR3 region has 13 residues. Germline V gene sequence: CDR1 SGHTA, CDR2 FQGNSA. CDR3 bases: TGTGCCAACAGCCCTCGGACAGGAGAAAAACTGTTTTTT. Amino acid sequence: CANSPRTGEKLFF. The full variable domain, its missing parts supplied by reference TRBV7-2 and TRBJ1-4, is GAGVSQSPSNKVTEKGKDVELRCDPISGHTALYWYRQSLGQGLEFLIYFQGNSAPDKSGLPSDRFSAERTGGSVSTLTIQRTQQEDSAVYLCANSPRTGEKLFFGSGTQLSVL.

The chain joins TRBV29-1 to TRBJ2-7; 9 nucleotides match TRBD2. Trimming took 7 bases from V and 0 from J; bases not matched to a gene: 10. Per germline, CDR1 SQVTM and CDR2 ANQGSEA. The CDR3 has 15 amino acids. CDR3 coding DNA: TGCAGCGGGTATTTAGCGGGGGCGAGCTCCTACGAGCAGTACTTC. Protein sequence: CSGYLAGASSYEQYF.

The DNA for the CDR3 is TGTGCCAGCAGCTTAGCGGACAGCATTGGCTACACCTTC. Its translation is CASSLADSIGYTF. The rearrangement uses TRBV7-9 and TRBJ1-2, with D possibly matching TRBD1 (6 bases). The CDR3 extends over 13 amino acids. The V gene's germline CDR1 is SEHNR and CDR2 FQNEAQ (reference sequence). Trimming took off 0 bases at V and 7 bases at J, with 9 bases between the two ends. Supplemented by reference TRBV7-9 and TRBJ1-2, the full variable domain reads DTGVSQNPRHKITKRGQNVTFRCDPISEHNRLYWYRQTLGQGPEFLTYFQNEAQLEKSRLLSDRFSAERPKGSFSTLEIQRTEQGDSAMYLCASSLADSIGYTFGSGTRLTVV.

V and J are TRBV6-5 and TRBJ1-1; possibly TRBD1 for D (6 bases). This CDR3 region has 15 residues. Deletions cut 7 bases from V and 0 bases from J, with 15 bases between. CDR1 and CDR2 (germline): MNHEY, SVGAGI. This CDR3 is CASTQSGAMNTEAFF. The CDR3 DNA sequence: TGTGCCAGCACCCAGTCAGGGGCCATGAACACTGAAGCTTTCTTT.

The J gene is TRBJ1-5, the V gene TRBV7-2, with D uncertain. The length of the CDR3 is 16 residues. With 1 base removed from V and 7 bases from J, the gap between germline ends came to 17 bases. Per the germline V gene, CDR1 is SGHTA and CDR2 is FQGNSA. In DNA, the CDR3 is TGTGCCAGCAGCTTAGGGTATTCCGGACTGGGGCAGCCCCAGCATTTT. This codes for CASSLGYSGLGQPQHF.

The chain couples TRBV5-6 to TRBJ1-2; D ambiguous. Trimming took 4 bases from V and 5 from J, leaving 9 bases between them. Germline CDR1 reads SGHDT; CDR2 reads YYEEEE. This CDR3 is built from 12 residues. This chain's CDR3 is CASSKAIYGYTF. CDR3 bases: TGTGCCAGCAGCAAGGCGATTTATGGCTACACCTTC.

The chain recombines TRBV14 with TRBJ2-3; 8 nucleotides line up with TRBD1. CDR3 length: 15 amino acids. Trimming took 3 bases from V and 0 from J; bases not matched to a gene: 2. The germline V gene has CDR1 SGHDN and CDR2 FVKESK. CDR3 coding DNA: TGTGCCAGCAGCCATTGGACAGGGAGCACAGATACGCAGTATTTT. It codes for CASSHWTGSTDTQYF.

J is TRBJ2-3 and V is TRBV6-1, with D tentatively TRBD2 (6 bases). This CDR3 spans 14 amino acids. V lost 10 bases and J 1 base, leaving 15 bases between the germline ends. Germline V CDR1 and CDR2: MNHNS, SASEGT. The CDR3 reads CATRRAPGTDTQYF. The CDR3 region has the DNA TGTGCCACTCGGAGGGCCCCGGGCACAGATACGCAGTATTTT.

This clone is a singleton in its sample. The rearrangement joins TRBV9 to TRBJ1-4; D is perhaps TRBD1 (5 bases). Germline V gene lookup returns CDR1 SGDLS and CDR2 YYNGEE. The CDR3 is made up of 16 amino acids. Trimming removed 4 bases at V and 7 bases at J, with 20 bases between. The CDR3 nucleotides are TGTGCCAGCAGCCCACAGATGGGGGGTAGTGGTGAAAAACTGTTTTTT. Residues: CASSPQMGGSGEKLFF.

The V and J genes are TRBV18 and TRBJ2-3; 8 bases are a match to TRBD2. V shed 3 bases, J shed 1 base, and the junction held 3 bases outside the gene matches. Germline V gene data show CDR1 as KGHSH and CDR2 as LQKENI. The CDR3 has 15 amino acids. Here the CDR3 DNA reads TGTGCCAGCTCACCGCCGACTAGCGGCACAGATACGCAGTATTTT. It yields the protein CASSPPTSGTDTQYF.

This chain uses TRBV7-9 with TRBJ1-1; possibly TRBD1 for D (5 bases). The V end lost 5 bases, the J end lost 0 bases, and 10 bases lay between the germline ends. This CDR3 has 14 amino acids. Per germline, CDR1 SEHNR and CDR2 FQNEAQ (reference sequence). The CDR3 here is CASSRQLMNTEAFF. In DNA form, the CDR3 reads TGTGCCAGCAGCCGACAGCTGATGAACACTGAAGCTTTCTTT.

This chain connects TRBV28 to TRBJ1-3; D remains ambiguous. The CDR3 is 17 residues long. Between the trimmed V and J ends, which lost 6 bases and 4 bases, there was a span of 22 bases. Germline assignment: CDR1 MDHEN and CDR2 SYDVKM. CDR3 amino acids: CASSPPGGSGTGNTIYF. CDR3 DNA: TGTGCCAGCAGCCCCCCGGGTGGGTCGGGAACGGGAAACACCATATATTTT.

The chain is built from TRBV7-9 and TRBJ2-1; D is unresolved. The V end lost 1 base, the J end lost 12 bases, and 7 bases lay between the germline ends. In germline, CDR1 is SEHNR, CDR2 FQNEAQ (reference sequence). CDR3 length: 11 residues. As DNA, the CDR3 is TGTGCCAGCAGCTTAGAATATGGGCAGTTCTTC. This gives the protein CASSLEYGQFF.

The rearrangement uses TRBV18 and TRBJ2-6; TRBD1 aligns across 9 bases. This CDR3 has 15 residues. The germline gives CDR1 KGHSH, CDR2 LQKENI. V dropped 6 bases and J dropped 5; count of bases not matched to a gene: 5. The DNA of the CDR3 is TGTGCCAGCTCCACAGGGGGCTCACGGGCCAACGTCCTGACTTTC. Protein sequence: CASSTGGSRANVLTF.

The V call is TRBV18, the J call TRBJ2-2, with 8 nucleotides matching TRBD2. V trimming: 3 bases; J trimming: 5 bases; junction bases outside the gene matches: 8. Germline V gives CDR1 KGHSH, CDR2 LQKENI. This CDR3 is 16 amino acids long. Here the CDR3 DNA reads TGTGCCAGCTCACCCTTCGCCGGGAGGGGAACCGGGGAGCTGTTTTTT. As protein: CASSPFAGRGTGELFF.

The genes are TRBV2 and TRBJ2-3; D not resolved. The CDR3 totals 13 residues. Between the trimmed V and J ends, which lost 1 base and 4 bases, there was a span of 6 bases. The germline CDR1 and CDR2 sequences are SNHLY and FYNNEI. The CDR3 is CASSEGFPDTQYF. The CDR3 DNA sequence: TGTGCCAGCAGTGAAGGTTTTCCAGATACGCAGTATTTT.

CDR3 loop: CASSLGSGVMYEQYF. The CDR3 DNA reads as TGTGCCAGCAGCTTAGGCAGCGGGGTTATGTACGAGCAGTACTTC. The genes are TRBV7-6 and TRBJ2-7, with TRBD2 matching 7 bases. The CDR3 spans 15 residues. Per germline, CDR1 SGHVS and CDR2 FNYEAQ. J gave up 4 bases and V 1 base, and 7 bases lay outside the gene matches.